This passage covers 10 T cell receptor beta chains from one sample sequenced in a study of OX40 agonist ivuxolimab in advanced cancers. TCRdb's copy holds only in-frame clones and misses some; the assay was immunoSEQ multiplex PCR. Counted here are 70,000 to 95,000 clones, around 86% occurring once; the ten biggest clones make up approximately 2%. The sequences come from CD4+ or CD8+ T cells sorted from blood, collected in a trial of the OX40 agonist ivuxolimab. All receptors derive from an adult with an advanced solid tumor such as melanoma, head and neck, liver or kidney cancer.

The chain is built from TRBV5-1 and TRBJ1-3, with 8 bases that match TRBD1. The CDR3 is 15 residues long. Germline V CDR1 and CDR2: SGHRS, YFSETQ. The V segment lost 4 bases and the J segment 2 bases; nucleotides outside the gene matches: 5. CDR3 loop: CASSLTGQAGNTIYF. Written as DNA, the CDR3 is TGCGCCAGCAGCCTAACGGGACAGGCTGGAAACACCATATATTTT. Combining the CDR3 with reference TRBV5-1 and TRBJ1-3 gives the whole variable domain KAGVTQTPRYLIKTRGQQVTLSCSPISGHRSVSWYQQTPGQGLQFLFEYFSETQRNKGNFPGRFSGRQFSNSRSEMNVSTLELGDSALYLCASSLTGQAGNTIYFGEGSWLTVV.

The chain couples TRBV2 to TRBJ1-1; maybe TRBD1 (6 bases). This CDR3 spans 15 amino acids. Germline V gene sequence: CDR1 SNHLY, CDR2 FYNNEI. The V and J ends lost 4 bases and 0 bases respectively, with 12 bases between them. CDR3 protein: CASSGQQGMNTEAFF. CDR3 sequence (DNA): TGTGCCAGCAGTGGACAGCAGGGGATGAACACTGAAGCTTTCTTT.

The chain carries TRBV7-3 and TRBJ2-2; 7 nucleotides match TRBD1. The germline V gene has CDR1 SGHTA and CDR2 FQGTGA. V shed 5 bases, J shed 5 bases, and the junction held 11 bases outside the gene matches. The CDR3 is made up of 16 amino acids. For the CDR3, the DNA is TGTGCCAGCAGCATCACAGGGGCCACCACTACCGGGGAGCTGTTTTTT. This gives the protein CASSITGATTTGELFF.

This clone was seen just once. The chain is built from TRBV5-4 and TRBJ2-1, with D perhaps assigned TRBD1 or TRBD2 (5 bases each). Deletions cut 3 bases from V and 2 bases from J, with 12 bases between. CDR1 SGHNT and CDR2 YYREEE come from the germline V gene (reference sequence). The CDR3 totals 15 residues. The CDR3 DNA sequence: TGTGCCAGCAGCTCGCCGGGACCCACCTACAATGAGCAGTTCTTC. This sequence encodes CASSSPGPTYNEQFF.

The chain joins TRBV15 to TRBJ2-5; 7 positions match TRBD2. After removal of 0 bases from V and 5 bases from J, the junction contained 6 bases not matched to a gene. Germline CDR1 and CDR2: LNHNV and YYDKDF (reference sequence). This CDR3 region has 15 residues. This CDR3 is CATSRDPTSRETQYF. CDR3 DNA: TGTGCCACCAGCAGAGACCCGACTAGCAGGGAGACCCAGTACTTC. Combining the CDR3 with reference TRBV15 and TRBJ2-5 gives the whole variable domain DAMVIQNPRYQVTQFGKPVTLSCSQTLNHNVMYWYQQKSSQAPKLLFHYYDKDFNNEADTPDNFQSRRPNTSFCFLDIRSPGLGDTAMYLCATSRDPTSRETQYFGPGTRLLVL.

The rearrangement links TRBV7-2 to TRBJ2-5; 10 bases match TRBD1. The CDR3 length is 14 residues. Germline-derived CDR1 and CDR2 are SGHTA and FQGNSA. V lost 5 bases and J lost 5; bases outside the gene matches: 5. The CDR3 loop is CASSQGQGRETQYF. In DNA, the CDR3 is TGTGCCAGCAGCCAGGGACAGGGGAGGGAGACCCAGTACTTC. Full variable domain (remainder filled in from reference TRBV7-2 and TRBJ2-5): GAGVSQSPSNKVTEKGKDVELRCDPISGHTALYWYRQSLGQGLEFLIYFQGNSAPDKSGLPSDRFSAERTGGSVSTLTIQRTQQEDSAVYLCASSQGQGRETQYFGPGTRLLVL.

For the CDR3, the DNA is TGTGCCAGCAAGTGGACCGTCACAGATACGCAGTATTTT. Residues: CASKWTVTDTQYF. The rearrangement links TRBV6-5 to TRBJ2-3; no firm D call. The V end was cut by 7 bases, the J end by 2 bases, with 10 bases between. Germline V lookup: CDR1 MNHEY, CDR2 SVGAGI. This CDR3 has 13 residues.

A single count supports this clone. The chain combines TRBV7-9 with TRBJ2-7; no clear D. The germline V gene has CDR1 SEHNR and CDR2 FQNEAQ (reference sequence). This CDR3 spans 12 amino acids. V was pared by 1 base and J by 6 bases, with 7 bases between. The CDR3 is CASSLEGTEQYF. The CDR3 DNA is TGTGCCAGCAGCTTAGAGGGAACCGAGCAGTACTTC.

CDR3 protein: CASSATFYNSPLHF. The CDR3 region has the DNA TGTGCCAGCTCGGCGACATTTTATAATTCACCCCTCCACTTT. The rearrangement joins TRBV18 to TRBJ1-6; no definite D call. V was clipped by 6 bases and J by 4 bases, with 10 bases between them. Germline V lookup: CDR1 KGHSH, CDR2 LQKENI. The CDR3 has 14 residues.

The chain recombines TRBV19 with TRBJ1-3; D gene unclear. Per the germline V gene, CDR1 is LNHDA and CDR2 is SQIVND (reference sequence). The ends were cut back, 6 bases at V and 0 bases at J, with 9 bases in the middle. The CDR3 length is 14 residues. The CDR3 DNA reads as TGTGCCAGTAGGGACGGCGGCTCTGGAAACACCATATATTTT. Protein sequence: CASRDGGSGNTIYF.